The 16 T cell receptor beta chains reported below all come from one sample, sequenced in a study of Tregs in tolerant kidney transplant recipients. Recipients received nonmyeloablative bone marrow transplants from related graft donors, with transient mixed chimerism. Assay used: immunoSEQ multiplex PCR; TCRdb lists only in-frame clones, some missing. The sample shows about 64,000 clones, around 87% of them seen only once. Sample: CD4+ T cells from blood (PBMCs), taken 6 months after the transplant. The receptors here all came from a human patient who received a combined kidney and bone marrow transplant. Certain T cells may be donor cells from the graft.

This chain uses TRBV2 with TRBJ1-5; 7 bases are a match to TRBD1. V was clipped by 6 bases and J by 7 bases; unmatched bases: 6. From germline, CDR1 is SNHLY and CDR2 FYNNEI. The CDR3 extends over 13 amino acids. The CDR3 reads CASRETGPQPQHF. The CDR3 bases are TGTGCCAGCAGGGAGACAGGGCCACAGCCCCAGCATTTT.

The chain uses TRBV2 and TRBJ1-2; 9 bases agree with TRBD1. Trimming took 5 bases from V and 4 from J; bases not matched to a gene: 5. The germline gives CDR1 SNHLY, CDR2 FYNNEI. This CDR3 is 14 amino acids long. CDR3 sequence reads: CASSSGQGLYGYTF. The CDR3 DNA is TGTGCCAGCAGTTCGGGACAGGGACTCTATGGCTACACCTTC.

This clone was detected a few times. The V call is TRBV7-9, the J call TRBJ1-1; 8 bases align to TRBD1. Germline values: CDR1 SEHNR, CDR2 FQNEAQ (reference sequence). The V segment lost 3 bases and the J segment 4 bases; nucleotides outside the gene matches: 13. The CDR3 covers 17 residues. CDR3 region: CASSLGWGQAVSTEAFF. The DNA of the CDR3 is TGTGCCAGCAGCTTGGGGTGGGGACAGGCAGTATCCACTGAAGCTTTCTTT.

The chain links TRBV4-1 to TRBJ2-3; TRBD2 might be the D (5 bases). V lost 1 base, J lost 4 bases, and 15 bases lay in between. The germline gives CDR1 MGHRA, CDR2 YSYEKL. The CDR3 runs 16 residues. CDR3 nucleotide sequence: TGCGCCAGCAGCCAAGCCATACTGAGGGCCCCAGATACGCAGTATTTT. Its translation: CASSQAILRAPDTQYF.

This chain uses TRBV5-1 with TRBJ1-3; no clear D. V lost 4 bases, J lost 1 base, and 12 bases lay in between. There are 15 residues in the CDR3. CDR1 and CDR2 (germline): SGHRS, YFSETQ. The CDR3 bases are TGCGCCAGCAGCAGCCGGGGAGGATCTGGAAACACCATATATTTT. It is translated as CASSSRGGSGNTIYF.

The CDR3 sequence: CASSANGYTF. CDR3 in DNA: TGTGCCAGCAGTGCTAATGGCTACACCTTC. This chain joins TRBV2 and TRBJ1-2; D call uncertain. Germline V gene sequence: CDR1 SNHLY, CDR2 FYNNEI. The CDR3 runs 10 residues. V was shortened by 4 bases and J by 6 bases, with 3 bases between the two germline ends.

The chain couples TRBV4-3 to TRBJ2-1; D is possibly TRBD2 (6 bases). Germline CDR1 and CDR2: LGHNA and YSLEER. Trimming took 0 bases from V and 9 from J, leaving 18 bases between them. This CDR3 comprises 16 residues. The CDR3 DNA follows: TGCGCCAGCAGCCAAGATTTACTAGCATCAGGCGGTGAGCAGTTCTTC. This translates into CASSQDLLASGGEQFF.

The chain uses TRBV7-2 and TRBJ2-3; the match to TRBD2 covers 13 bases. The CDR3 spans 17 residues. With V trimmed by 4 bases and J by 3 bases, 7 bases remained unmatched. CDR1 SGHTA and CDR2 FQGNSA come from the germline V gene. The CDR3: CASSSRLAGGGTDTQYF. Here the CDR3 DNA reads TGTGCCAGCAGCTCCCGACTAGCGGGAGGTGGGACAGATACGCAGTATTTT.

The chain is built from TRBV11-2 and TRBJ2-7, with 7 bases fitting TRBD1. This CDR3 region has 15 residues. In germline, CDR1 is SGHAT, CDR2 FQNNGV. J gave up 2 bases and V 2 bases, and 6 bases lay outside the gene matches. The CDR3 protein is CASSLLSGGPYEQYF. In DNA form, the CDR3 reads TGTGCCAGCAGCTTACTTTCAGGGGGTCCCTACGAGCAGTACTTC.

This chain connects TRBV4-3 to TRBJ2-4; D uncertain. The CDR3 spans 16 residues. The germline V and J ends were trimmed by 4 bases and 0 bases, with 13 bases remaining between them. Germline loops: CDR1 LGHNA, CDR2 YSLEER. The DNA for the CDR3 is TGCGCCAGCAGCCCTCTCCTAACTCTAGCCAAAAACATTCAGTACTTC. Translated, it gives CASSPLLTLAKNIQYF.

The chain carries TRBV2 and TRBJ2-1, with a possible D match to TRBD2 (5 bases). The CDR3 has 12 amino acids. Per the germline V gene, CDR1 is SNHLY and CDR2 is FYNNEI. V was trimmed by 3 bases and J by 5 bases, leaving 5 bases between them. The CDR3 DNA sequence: TGTGCCAGCAGTGAGAGGGACAATGAGCAGTTCTTC. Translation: CASSERDNEQFF.

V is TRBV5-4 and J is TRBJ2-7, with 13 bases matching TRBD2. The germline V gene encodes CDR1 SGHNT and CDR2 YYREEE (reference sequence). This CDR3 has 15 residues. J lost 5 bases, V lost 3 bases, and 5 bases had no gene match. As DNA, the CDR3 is TGTGCCAGCAGCTCACTAGCGGGAGGGGTCAACGAGCAGTACTTC. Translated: CASSSLAGGVNEQYF. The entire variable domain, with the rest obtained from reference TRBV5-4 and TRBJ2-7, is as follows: ETGVTQSPTHLIKTRGQQVTLRCSSQSGHNTVSWYQQALGQGPQFIFQYYREEENGRGNFPPRFSGLQFPNYSSELNVNALELDDSALYLCASSSLAGGVNEQYFGPGTRLTVT.

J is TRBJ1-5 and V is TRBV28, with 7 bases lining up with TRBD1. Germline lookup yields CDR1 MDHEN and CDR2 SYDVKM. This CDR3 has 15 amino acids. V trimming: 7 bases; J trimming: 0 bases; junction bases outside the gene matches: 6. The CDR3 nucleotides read TGTGCCAGCAATAAAGACAGGGCTAGCAATCAGCCCCAGCATTTT. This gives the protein CASNKDRASNQPQHF.

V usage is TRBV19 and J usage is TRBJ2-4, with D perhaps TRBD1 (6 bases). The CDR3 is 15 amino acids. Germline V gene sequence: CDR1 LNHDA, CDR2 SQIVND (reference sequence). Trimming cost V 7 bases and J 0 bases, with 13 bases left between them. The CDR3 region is CASKNLGQAKNIQYF. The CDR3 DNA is TGTGCCAGTAAAAACCTGGGACAAGCCAAAAACATTCAGTACTTC. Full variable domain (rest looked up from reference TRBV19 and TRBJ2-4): DGGITQSPKYLFRKEGQNVTLSCEQNLNHDAMYWYRQDPGQGLRLIYYSQIVNDFQKGDIAEGYSVSREKKESFPLTVTSAQKNPTAFYLCASKNLGQAKNIQYFGAGTRLSVL.

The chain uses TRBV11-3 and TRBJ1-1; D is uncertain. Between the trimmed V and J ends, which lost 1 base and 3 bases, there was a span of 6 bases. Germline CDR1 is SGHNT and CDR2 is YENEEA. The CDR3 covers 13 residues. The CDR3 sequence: CASSLGQDTEAFF. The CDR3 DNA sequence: TGTGCCAGCAGCTTAGGCCAGGACACTGAAGCTTTCTTT.

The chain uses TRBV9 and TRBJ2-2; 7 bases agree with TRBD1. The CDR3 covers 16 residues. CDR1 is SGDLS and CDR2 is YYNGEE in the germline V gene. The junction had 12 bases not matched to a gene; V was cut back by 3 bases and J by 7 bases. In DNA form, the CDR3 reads TGTGCCAGCAGCGCTGGGCCTGCAGGGGGATACGGGGAGCTGTTTTTT. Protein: CASSAGPAGGYGELFF.